This T cell receptor beta chain was captured in a study of spatial heterogeneity in lung cancer. General study results and limits: How many expanded intratumoral alpha and beta TCRs were present tracked the tumor mutation count, which was a count of nonsynonymous mutations.

The CDR3 loop spans 14 amino acids. Trimming took 3 bases from V and 7 from J, leaving 12 bases between them. The germline CDR1 and CDR2 sequences are SGHVS and FQNEAQ. One entry per CDR3 protein, called by TCRdb with MiXCR from the 5' RACE reads. The data show around 9,900 distinct CDR3 sequences, under 6.5% seen once. At least ten counts were recorded for this clonotype. Its matching antigen is unknown. Time point meaning: sample taken at primary tumor resection. This TCR was recovered from a female donor with early-stage non-small cell lung cancer. The rearrangement joins TRBV7-8 to TRBJ2-2, with D perhaps matching TRBD2 (5 bases). The source material was lung tumor tissue, sampled at surgery. The CDR3 nucleotides read TGTGCCAGCAGCTTCCGACGGGGAATCGGGGAGCTGTTTTTT. This translates into CASSFRRGIGELFF. Full variable domain (outside the CDR3, taken from reference TRBV7-8 and TRBJ2-2): GAGVSQSPRYKVAKRGQDVALRCDPISGHVSLFWYQQALGQGPEFLTYFQNEAQLDKSGLPSDRFFAERPEGSVSTLKIQRTQQEDSAVYLCASSFRRGIGELFFGEGSRLTVL.